This TCR beta chain was documented in a study of blood T cell repertoires in COVID-19. On the study more broadly: Collection of acute and convalescent COVID-19 samples took place in the United States, Italy and Spain.

In the original workflow: Estimation of nucleated cell counts relied on the amplification of reference gene primers. The table came from immunoSEQ multiplex PCR; TCRdb's copy has only in-frame clones and leaves some out. The V and J calls and the clone size are those of that table, but D and trimming were determined from the DNA. The table lists more than 300,000 clones, over 80% of them singletons. Notes on this clone: The sample contains more than one DNA sequence encoding this CDR3.

Self-reported history from a screening survey and questionnaire set each donor's cohort. Cohort 3 recovery required two negative PCRs, clearance, or symptom resolution. This sequence originates from a woman aged 50 to 60 who had recovered from COVID-19. Sequenced input: PBMCs or T cells enriched from blood (not recorded which).

CDR3 in amino acids: CASSQDLHSYGYTF. The CDR3, as DNA: TGCGCCAGCAGCCAAGATCTGCACAGCTATGGCTACACCTTC. The genes are TRBV4-3 and TRBJ1-2; D remains unclear. Germline CDR1 and CDR2: LGHNA and YSLEER. V dropped 0 bases and J dropped 4 bases, with 9 bases sitting between them. The CDR3 is 14 amino acids.